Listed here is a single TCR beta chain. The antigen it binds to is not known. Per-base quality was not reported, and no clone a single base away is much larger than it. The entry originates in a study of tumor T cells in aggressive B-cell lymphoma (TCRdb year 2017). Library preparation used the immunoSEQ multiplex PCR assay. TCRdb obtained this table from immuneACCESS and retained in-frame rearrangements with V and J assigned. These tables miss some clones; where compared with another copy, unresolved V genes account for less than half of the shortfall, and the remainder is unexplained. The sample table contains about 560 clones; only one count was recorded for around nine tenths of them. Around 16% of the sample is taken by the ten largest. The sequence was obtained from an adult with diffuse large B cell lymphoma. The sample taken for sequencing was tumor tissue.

DNA sequence: TGTGCCAGCAGCATCCGGGACAGGGATGGCTACACCTTC. It is translated as CASSIRDRDGYTF. The chain is made from TRBV9 and TRBJ1-2, with TRBD1 matching 9 junction bases. Counted from cysteine to phenylalanine, this CDR3 has 13 amino acids. The read is trimmed to its CDR3 DNA, 39 bases read in frame from base 1. Ends trimmed: V by 4 bases, J by 6 bases; bases unmatched to a gene: 4. Reading the germline V gene gives CDR1 SGDLS and CDR2 YYNGEE.